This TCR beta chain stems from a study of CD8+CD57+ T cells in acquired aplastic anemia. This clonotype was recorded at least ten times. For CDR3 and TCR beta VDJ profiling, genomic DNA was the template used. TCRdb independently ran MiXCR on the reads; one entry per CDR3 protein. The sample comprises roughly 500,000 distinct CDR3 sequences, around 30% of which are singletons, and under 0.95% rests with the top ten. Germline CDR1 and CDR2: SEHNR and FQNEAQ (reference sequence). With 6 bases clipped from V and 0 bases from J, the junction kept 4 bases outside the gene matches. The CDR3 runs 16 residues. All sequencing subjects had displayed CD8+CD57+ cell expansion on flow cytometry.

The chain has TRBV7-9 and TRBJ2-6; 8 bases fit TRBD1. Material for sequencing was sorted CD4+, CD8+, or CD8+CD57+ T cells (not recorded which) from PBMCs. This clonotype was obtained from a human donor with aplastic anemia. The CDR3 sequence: CASRKDRVSGANVLTF. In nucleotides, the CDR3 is TGTGCCAGCAGGAAGGACAGGGTCTCTGGGGCCAACGTCCTGACTTTC.